This record looks at one T cell receptor beta chain sequence and its context. Its antigen remains unidentified. The sample originates from a study of OX40 agonist ivuxolimab in advanced cancers. Study summary: Partial responses were seen in three patients, one with hepatocellular carcinoma and two with cutaneous melanoma. Study results and limitations: Normalized T-cell clonal expansion was also low in some nonresponders. Dose levels from 0.1 to 3.0 mg/kg saw CD4+ and CD8+ blood T cells expand clonally by week 6.

This table comes from immunoSEQ multiplex PCR, and its TCRdb copy is limited to in-frame clones, with some not included. The table lists around 46,000 clones, roughly 86% of them singletons, with around an eighth in the top ten. Germline assignment: CDR1 LGHNA and CDR2 YSLEER. CDR3 size: 16 residues. V was clipped by 1 base and J by 0 bases, with 10 bases between them. Autoimmune disease history or systemic immunosuppression led to patient exclusion. The input for sequencing was CD4+ or CD8+ T cells sorted from blood, taken in a trial of the OX40 agonist ivuxolimab. The receptor's source is an adult with an advanced solid tumor such as melanoma, head and neck, liver or kidney cancer. The rearrangement uses TRBV4-3 and TRBJ1-3; D is ambiguous. The CDR3 region is CASSQGTLSSGNTIYF. The CDR3 DNA reads TGCGCCAGCAGCCAAGGGACCCTAAGCTCTGGAAACACCATATATTTT.